These 21 T cell receptor beta chains originate from one sample sequenced in a study of CD8 T cells in ankylosing spondylitis. TCRdb recomputed calls from the 5' RACE reads with MiXCR, one row per CDR3 protein. The data show 180,000 or so distinct CDR3 sequences, 9.5% to 13% seen once. The sequencing input was blood, either unsorted or a sorted T cell fraction (not recorded which). Source of these receptors: a male donor with ankylosing spondylitis or in good health (not recorded which).

This clonotype was observed at least ten times. Written as DNA, the CDR3 is TGTGCCAGCAGCCATAGCGGGGGGAAAGAGACCCAGTACTTC. Amino acid sequence: CASSHSGGKETQYF. The chain recombines TRBV3-1 with TRBJ2-5; 10 bases are a match to TRBD2. Germline CDR1 and CDR2: LGHDT and YNNKEL (reference sequence). V lost 3 bases and J lost 3; bases outside the gene matches: 1. The CDR3 sequence is 14 residues long.

This clonotype occurred many times. The genes are TRBV3-1 and TRBJ1-5, with D hard to call. In germline, CDR1 is LGHDT, CDR2 YNNKEL (reference sequence). Trimming removed 1 base from V and 0 bases from J, with 13 bases in between. CDR3 length equals 17 residues. In nucleotides, the CDR3 is TGTGCCAGCAGCCAAGGGGTAGGGCGCTATAGCAATCAGCCCCAGCATTTT. This encodes CASSQGVGRYSNQPQHF.

This clonotype was seen repeatedly, ten times or more. The rearrangement joins TRBV5-1 to TRBJ2-1; 12 bases are a match to TRBD2. The CDR3 is made up of 14 amino acids. The V gene's germline CDR1 is SGHRS and CDR2 YFSETQ. Trimming cost V 4 bases and J 7 bases; bases outside gene matches: 3. CDR3 residues: CASSTTSGSNEQFF. CDR3 nucleotide sequence: TGCGCCAGCAGCACGACTAGCGGGAGTAATGAGCAGTTCTTC.

Of note for this clonotype: A much larger clone differs from this one at a single base, so this may be a read error. This chain connects TRBV28 to TRBJ2-1, with 14 bases matching TRBD2. The CDR3 is made up of 14 amino acids. Germline lookup yields CDR1 MDHEN and CDR2 SYDVKM. The CDR3 region has the DNA TGTACCAGCAGTCTGGGACTAGCGGGGGCCCAGCAGTTCTTC. Protein: CTSSLGLAGAQQFF.

This clonotype was recorded at least ten times. The chain links TRBV5-1 to TRBJ1-5; the D gene is possibly TRBD1 (5 bases). Looked up from germline, CDR1 is SGHRS and CDR2 is YFSETQ. The CDR3 spans 15 residues. Trimming took off 4 bases at V and 7 bases at J, with 18 bases between the two ends. The CDR3 DNA sequence: TGCGCCAGCAGCCCTGGGTCAGGGCTAGGACAGCCCCAGCATTTT. This translates into CASSPGSGLGQPQHF.

The table lists this clonotype with a few counts. The chain joins TRBV6-1 to TRBJ2-3; D is unresolved. The V gene's germline CDR1 is MNHNS and CDR2 SASEGT. V lost 3 bases and J 6 bases, leaving 10 bases between the germline ends. This CDR3 has 13 amino acids. CDR3: CASSDFGRDTQYF. The CDR3 DNA sequence: TGTGCCAGCAGTGACTTCGGTCGCGATACGCAGTATTTT.

This clonotype appeared many times. The genes are TRBV5-1 and TRBJ2-4; D is ambiguous. Looked up from germline, CDR1 is SGHRS and CDR2 is YFSETQ. Trimming stripped 1 base from V and 2 bases from J, with 7 bases between. This CDR3 spans 14 amino acids. The CDR3 loop is CASSLLQTKNIQYF. Written as DNA, the CDR3 is TGCGCCAGCAGCTTGCTACAAACCAAAAACATTCAGTACTTC.

This clonotype appeared many times. The chain couples TRBV12-3 or TRBV12-4 to TRBJ2-6; D gene uncertain. CDR3 length: 14 residues. Trimming stripped 6 bases from V and 2 bases from J, with 8 bases between. CDR3 sequence: CASSLQTGANVLTF. CDR3 DNA: TGTGCCAGCAGCCTCCAAACTGGGGCCAACGTCCTGACTTTC.

The V call is TRBV28, the J call TRBJ2-1; TRBD1 agrees at 9 bases. The CDR3 is 15 residues long. V shed 5 bases, J shed 4 bases, and the junction held 6 bases outside the gene matches. Germline V gene lookup returns CDR1 MDHEN and CDR2 SYDVKM. Here the CDR3 reads CASSMTGGRYNEQFF. CDR3 nucleotide sequence: TGTGCCAGCAGTATGACAGGGGGTCGTTACAATGAGCAGTTCTTC.

The sample holds a few counts of this clonotype. The gene calls are TRBV7-2 and TRBJ2-2; 10 bases are a match to TRBD2. V shed 3 bases, J shed 6 bases, and the junction held 4 bases outside the gene matches. This CDR3 has 15 amino acids. Germline-derived CDR1 and CDR2 are SGHTA and FQGNSA. Here the CDR3 DNA reads TGTGCCAGCAGCTTTCTAGCGGGAGAGTCCGGGGAGCTGTTTTTT. Translation gives CASSFLAGESGELFF.

The rearrangement links TRBV11-2 to TRBJ2-3; D unresolved. Germline-derived CDR1 and CDR2 are SGHAT and FQNNGV. V was trimmed by 0 bases and J by 2 bases, leaving 12 bases between them. The CDR3 has 16 amino acids. The CDR3 DNA is TGTGCCAGCAGCTTAGATCGCACGGGCGTCACAGATACGCAGTATTTT. Translation: CASSLDRTGVTDTQYF.

This clonotype was seen a handful of times. The chain is built from TRBV5-1 and TRBJ2-1; 9 nucleotides align to TRBD2. Germline CDR1 reads SGHRS; CDR2 reads YFSETQ. This CDR3 spans 14 amino acids. The trim removed 3 bases at V and 9 bases at J, leaving 7 bases unmatched. CDR3 in amino acids: CASSWTSERSEQFF. DNA of the CDR3: TGCGCCAGCAGCTGGACTAGCGAAAGGAGTGAGCAGTTCTTC. The entire variable domain, with the rest obtained from reference TRBV5-1 and TRBJ2-1, is as follows: KAGVTQTPRYLIKTRGQQVTLSCSPISGHRSVSWYQQTPGQGLQFLFEYFSETQRNKGNFPGRFSGRQFSNSRSEMNVSTLELGDSALYLCASSWTSERSEQFFGPGTRLTVL.

This clonotype was seen at least ten times. This chain connects TRBV20-1 to TRBJ1-2, with D uncertain. The CDR3 spans 14 residues. The ends were cut back, 0 bases at V and 3 bases at J, with 11 bases in the middle. CDR1 is DFQATT, CDR2 SNEGSKA, per germline (reference sequence). CDR3 region: CSARDPGNYYGYTF. CDR3 bases: TGCAGTGCTAGAGATCCCGGGAACTACTATGGCTACACCTTC.

This clonotype was seen a few times. J is TRBJ1-1 and V is TRBV18; no clear D. There are 14 residues in the CDR3. Germline loops: CDR1 KGHSH, CDR2 LQKENI. Trimming stripped 3 bases from V and 2 bases from J, with 10 bases between. CDR3 in DNA: TGTGCCAGCTCACCGATGACCGCCAACACTGAAGCTTTCTTT. Translated, it gives CASSPMTANTEAFF.

This clonotype was recorded at least ten times. The V gene is TRBV7-2, the J gene TRBJ1-3; 7 bases are a match to TRBD1. Germline V CDR1 and CDR2: SGHTA, FQGNSA. This CDR3 spans 14 amino acids. The V gene end was trimmed by 5 bases and the J gene end by 3 bases; junction bases not matched to a gene: 4. The CDR3 DNA follows: TGTGCCAGCAGCCCGGGGACAGTTGGAAACACCATATATTTT. Protein product: CASSPGTVGNTIYF.

In its sample, this clonotype was seen many times. This chain links TRBV6-2 or TRBV6-3 with TRBJ2-2, with D perhaps given as TRBD1 or TRBD2 (5 bases each). This CDR3 contains 15 residues. Trimming took 6 bases from V and 8 from J, leaving 19 bases between them. Germline CDR1 and CDR2: MNHEY and SVGEGT. The chain's CDR3 is CASRPPGRSSGELFF. The CDR3 DNA reads TGTGCCAGCAGGCCCCCGGGACGATCCAGTGGGGAGCTGTTTTTT.

This clonotype came up many times. V gene TRBV7-8 combines with J gene TRBJ2-1, with D tentatively TRBD1 (6 bases). Germline V gene lookup returns CDR1 SGHVS and CDR2 FQNEAQ. The V gene lost 3 bases and the J gene lost 10 bases, with 16 bases spanning the gap. The CDR3 is made up of 14 amino acids. CDR3 protein: CASSLAGEGREQFF. CDR3 nucleotide sequence: TGTGCCAGCAGCTTGGCAGGGGAAGGTAGGGAGCAGTTCTTC.

This clonotype was detected once. This chain connects TRBV30 to TRBJ2-1; TRBD2 agrees at 10 bases. V lost 4 bases, J lost 8 bases, and 8 bases stayed unmatched. CDR1 GTSNPN and CDR2 SVGIG come from the germline V gene (reference sequence). The CDR3 is 14 amino acids. As DNA, the CDR3 is TGTGCCTGGACTAGCGGGAGACAAGGGGATGAGCAGTTCTTC. The encoded protein is CAWTSGRQGDEQFF.

A few counts support this clonotype. The chain combines TRBV11-2 with TRBJ1-2; 9 nucleotides match TRBD1. This CDR3 comprises 14 residues. The V gene end was trimmed by 1 base and the J gene end by 8 bases; junction bases not matched to a gene: 5. The V gene's germline CDR1 is SGHAT and CDR2 FQNNGV. The CDR3 DNA is TGTGCCAGCAGCTTAGCGGGGACAGGGTTCGGCTACACCTTC. Protein sequence: CASSLAGTGFGYTF.

This clonotype was counted at least ten times. The chain couples TRBV3-1 to TRBJ2-3; D is perhaps TRBD2 (6 bases). Deletions cut 1 base from V and 0 bases from J, with 8 bases between. Germline V gene data show CDR1 as LGHDT and CDR2 as YNNKEL (reference sequence). The CDR3 has 15 amino acids. The CDR3 sequence: CASSQGAGSTDTQYF. The CDR3 DNA reads TGTGCCAGCAGCCAAGGCGCGGGAAGCACAGATACGCAGTATTTT.

The rearrangement uses TRBV9 and TRBJ2-3; D is uncertain. CDR1 is SGDLS, CDR2 YYNGEE, per germline. V was clipped by 0 bases and J by 5 bases, with 7 bases between them. There are 13 residues in the CDR3. The CDR3 region is CASSVEDQDTQYF. CDR3 nucleotides: TGTGCCAGCAGCGTAGAGGACCAAGATACGCAGTATTTT.